This T cell receptor beta chain was profiled in a study of Graves' ophthalmopathy and Graves' hyperthyroidism. Transcripts of RNA were the source for amplifying TCR beta CDR3 regions. An opening RT-PCR round employed HTBI primers and preceded a second-round multiplex PCR. TCRdb redid the calling of the multiplex PCR reads with MiXCR, one entry per CDR3 protein. The profile shows hundreds of thousands of distinct CDR3 sequences, 15% of them singletons. Study results and caveats: Blood repertoires reportedly contained most expanded thyroid clonotypes above 0.001 frequency.

This clonotype was counted once. The target antigen is unknown. The sample comprised peripheral blood. The clonotype was recovered from a woman aged 18-29 years with stable Graves' hyperthyroidism.

CDR3 loop: CASSQGLGSAGELFF. The CDR3 DNA sequence: TGTGCCAGCAGCCAAGGATTGGGATCGGCTGGGGAGCTGTTTTTT. The chain joins TRBV3-1 to TRBJ2-2; no firm D call. The CDR3 extends over 15 amino acids. V was cut by 1 base and J by 8 bases, with 14 bases left in between. Per germline, CDR1 LGHDT and CDR2 YNNKEL (reference sequence).